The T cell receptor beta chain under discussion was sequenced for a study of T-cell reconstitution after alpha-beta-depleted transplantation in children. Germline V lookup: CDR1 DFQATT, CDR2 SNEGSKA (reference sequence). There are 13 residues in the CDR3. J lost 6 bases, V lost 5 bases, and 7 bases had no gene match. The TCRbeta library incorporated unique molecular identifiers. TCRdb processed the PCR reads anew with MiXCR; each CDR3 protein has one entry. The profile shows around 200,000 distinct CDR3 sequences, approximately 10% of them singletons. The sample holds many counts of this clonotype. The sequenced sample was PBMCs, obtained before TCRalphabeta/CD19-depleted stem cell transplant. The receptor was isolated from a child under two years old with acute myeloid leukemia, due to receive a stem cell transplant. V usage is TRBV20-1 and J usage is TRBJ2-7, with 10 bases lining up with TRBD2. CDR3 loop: CSAPLAGDVEQYF. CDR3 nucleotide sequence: TGCAGTGCTCCGCTAGCGGGAGATGTCGAGCAGTACTTC.